Sequencing of this TCR beta chain was carried out in a study of blood T cell repertoires in COVID-19. Study in general: The United States, Italy and Spain supplied acute and convalescent COVID-19 samples.

This CDR3 comprises 16 residues. The germline CDR1 and CDR2 sequences are LGHDT and YNNKEL (reference sequence). V lost 0 bases, J lost 3 bases, and 6 bases stayed unmatched. Sequenced by immunoSEQ multiplex PCR; TCRdb stores in-frame clones only, minus some. Of 150,000 to 200,000 clones in the sample, approximately 95% are singletons; the top ten hold 4.6%. The sample consisted of peripheral blood. The chain employs TRBV3-1 (or the pseudogene TRBV3-2) and TRBJ2-5; TRBD2 matches 8 bases. This clonotype originated in a woman between 50 and 59 years old with acute or convalescent COVID-19. The CDR3 DNA is TGTGCCAGCAGCCAAGAAGGTAGCGGGGCAGAAGAGACCCAGTACTTC. Amino acids: CASSQEGSGAEETQYF.